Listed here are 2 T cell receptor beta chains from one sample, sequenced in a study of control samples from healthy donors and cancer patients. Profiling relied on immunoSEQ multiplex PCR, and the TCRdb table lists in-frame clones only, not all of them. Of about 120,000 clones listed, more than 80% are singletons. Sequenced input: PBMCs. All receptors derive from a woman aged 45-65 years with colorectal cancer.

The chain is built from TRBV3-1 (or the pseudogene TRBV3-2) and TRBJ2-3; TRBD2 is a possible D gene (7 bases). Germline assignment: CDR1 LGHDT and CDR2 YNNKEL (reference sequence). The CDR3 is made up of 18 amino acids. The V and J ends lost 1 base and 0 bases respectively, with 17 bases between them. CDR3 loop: CASSQGRGLAASTDTQYF. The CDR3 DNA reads TGTGCCAGCAGCCAAGGCAGGGGTCTAGCGGCTAGCACAGATACGCAGTATTTT.

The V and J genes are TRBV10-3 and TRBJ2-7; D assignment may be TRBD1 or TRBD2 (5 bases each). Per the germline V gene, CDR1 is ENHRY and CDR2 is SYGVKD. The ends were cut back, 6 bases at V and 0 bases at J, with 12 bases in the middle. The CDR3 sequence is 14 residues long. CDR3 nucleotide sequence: TGTGCCATCAGAGACCGGGACCCCTCCTACGAGCAGTACTTC. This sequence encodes CAIRDRDPSYEQYF.